This T cell receptor beta chain was obtained from a study of T cells expressing NK-cell markers. Study-level information: Seven HCMV-seropositive donors and one seronegative donor made up the eight sequenced donors.

Note on this clonotype: No antigen is known for it.

Germline assignment: CDR1 SGDLS and CDR2 YYNGEE. The CDR3 extends over 15 amino acids. Study-wide points: These clonotypes also led the CD3+CD56-NKG2C+ fraction in a few donors. Specificity for HCMV among expanded NKG2C+ T cell clones was not established.

TCRdb reanalyzed the 5' RACE reads and collapses them to one entry per CDR3 protein, without DNA. The sample holds about 260,000 distinct CDR3 sequences. The TCR sequence derives from a woman between 18 and 70 years old in good health. Sequencing was carried out using blood T cells: a sorted CD56 or NKG2C T cell subset, CD4+ or CD8+ T cells, or bulk PBMC T cells (not recorded which). The chain links TRBV9 to TRBJ2-1. The CDR3 protein is CASSPDLSSYNEQFF.